This T cell receptor (beta chain) was captured in a study of blood T cells in healthy people across ages. Findings of the study overall: Strong correlation was found linking TCR beta diversity to naive T cell percentage. Whereas aged donors had fewer naive CD4+ cells, long-lived donors had more of them and higher diversity.

This clonotype was detected a few times. Antigen specificity is unknown. With 0 bases removed from V and 0 bases from J, the gap between germline ends came to 12 bases. The CDR3 extends over 16 amino acids. The germline gives CDR1 MNHEY, CDR2 SVGAGI. PCR was performed a second time for about 6 to 12 cycles using a sample-barcoded 5' primer and a J-beta primer mix. TCRdb re-called the 5' RACE reads with MiXCR, one entry per CDR3 protein. This sample has 1.4 million to 1.5 million distinct CDR3 sequences, with approximately 42% found just once. The TCR originated in a woman under 30 in good health. Material: blood. The V and J genes are TRBV6-5 and TRBJ2-7, with D possibly being TRBD1 or TRBD2 (5 bases each). CDR3 nucleotide sequence: TGTGCCAGCAGTTACTCTTGGGGGTTCAGCTCCTACGAGCAGTACTTC. Its protein is CASSYSWGFSSYEQYF.